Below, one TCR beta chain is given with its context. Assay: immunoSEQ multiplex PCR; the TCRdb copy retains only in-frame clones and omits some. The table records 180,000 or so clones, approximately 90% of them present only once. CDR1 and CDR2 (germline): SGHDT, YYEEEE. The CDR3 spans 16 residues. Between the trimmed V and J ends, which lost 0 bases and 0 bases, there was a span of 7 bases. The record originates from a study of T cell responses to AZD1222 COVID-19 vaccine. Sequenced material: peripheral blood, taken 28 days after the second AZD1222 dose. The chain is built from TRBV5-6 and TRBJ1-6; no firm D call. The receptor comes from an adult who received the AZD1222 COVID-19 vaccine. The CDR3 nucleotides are TGTGCCAGCAGCTTGGGACGGATCTCCTATAATTCACCCCTCCACTTT. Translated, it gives CASSLGRISYNSPLHF.